This entry lists 8 T cell receptor beta chains sequenced from one sample in a study of T cell responses to AZD1222 COVID-19 vaccine. Here immunoSEQ multiplex PCR was the method, and the copy in TCRdb shows in-frame clones only, minus some. Seen here are 100,000 to 150,000 clones, over 75% observed once, and the top ten hold about 5%. This specimen was peripheral blood, taken on day 0 of AZD1222 vaccination. These TCRs come from an adult in good health.

V usage is TRBV20-1 and J usage is TRBJ1-2; D ambiguous. The CDR3 extends over 11 amino acids. The V gene's germline CDR1 is DFQATT and CDR2 SNEGSKA (reference sequence). The V end lost 1 base, the J end lost 6 bases, and 6 bases lay between the germline ends. In nucleotides, the CDR3 is TGCAGTGCTAGAGGAGATGATGGCTACACCTTC. This encodes CSARGDDGYTF.

The chain recombines TRBV9 with TRBJ1-5; TRBD1 matches 7 bases. V shed 4 bases, J shed 6 bases, and the junction held 10 bases outside the gene matches. From germline, CDR1 is SGDLS and CDR2 YYNGEE. The CDR3 loop spans 15 amino acids. The CDR3 DNA reads TGTGCCAGCAGCCATACAGGGGAAGCAGCTCAGCCCCAGCATTTT. It encodes CASSHTGEAAQPQHF.

The rearrangement links TRBV7-9 to TRBJ2-7; D is unclear. The V gene lost 0 bases and the J gene lost 0 bases, with 9 bases spanning the gap. The CDR3 length is 15 residues. The germline V gene has CDR1 SEHNR and CDR2 FQNEAQ (reference sequence). This CDR3 is CASSLAAYSSYEQYF. The CDR3 coding sequence is TGTGCCAGCAGCTTAGCAGCGTATAGCTCCTACGAGCAGTACTTC.

V usage is TRBV2 and J usage is TRBJ1-3; tentatively, D is TRBD1 (6 bases). Germline lookup yields CDR1 SNHLY and CDR2 FYNNEI. The V and J ends lost 4 bases and 0 bases respectively, with 13 bases between them. The CDR3 runs 16 residues. The CDR3 nucleotides are TGTGCCAGCAGTGCGGAGGGGGTGAGCTCTGGAAACACCATATATTTT. It is translated as CASSAEGVSSGNTIYF. Full variable domain (rest looked up from reference TRBV2 and TRBJ1-3): EPEVTQTPSHQVTQMGQEVILRCVPISNHLYFYWYRQILGQKVEFLVSFYNNEISEKSEIFDDQFSVERPDGSNFTLKIRSTKLEDSAMYFCASSAEGVSSGNTIYFGEGSWLTVV.

This clone appeared once. V usage is TRBV5-1 and J usage is TRBJ2-1; TRBD2 matches 15 bases. This CDR3 is built from 17 residues. From germline, CDR1 is SGHRS and CDR2 YFSETQ. J lost 4 bases, V lost 5 bases, and 7 bases had no gene match. CDR3 region: CASRPGLAGGQYNEQFF. The CDR3, as DNA: TGCGCCAGCAGACCGGGACTAGCGGGAGGACAATACAATGAGCAGTTCTTC.

This sequence joins TRBV29-1 and TRBJ1-4; D ambiguous. The CDR3 covers 14 residues. CDR1 is SQVTM, CDR2 ANQGSEA, per germline. V was cut by 1 base and J by 0 bases, with 6 bases left in between. Here the CDR3 DNA reads TGCAGCGTTGAAGGCGGACCAACTAATGAAAAACTGTTTTTT. Its translation: CSVEGGPTNEKLFF.

The chain is built from TRBV5-1 and TRBJ2-7, with D possibly being TRBD2 (8 bases). Looked up from germline, CDR1 is SGHRS and CDR2 is YFSETQ. Trimming took off 4 bases at V and 10 bases at J, with 27 bases between the two ends. The CDR3 has 16 amino acids. The CDR3 loop reads CASSPGGVLGGGEQYF. In DNA, the CDR3 is TGCGCCAGCAGCCCCGGGGGGGTTTTAGGAGGGGGCGAACAGTACTTC.

The CDR3 loop reads CASSLRASYEQYF. CDR3 DNA sequence: TGTGCCAGCAGCTTGAGGGCTTCCTACGAGCAGTACTTC. The J gene is TRBJ2-7, the V gene TRBV11-3, with D perhaps matching TRBD2 (5 bases). Trimming pared 3 bases from V and 1 base from J, leaving 7 bases between. Looked up from germline, CDR1 is SGHNT and CDR2 is YENEEA. The CDR3 length is 13 residues.